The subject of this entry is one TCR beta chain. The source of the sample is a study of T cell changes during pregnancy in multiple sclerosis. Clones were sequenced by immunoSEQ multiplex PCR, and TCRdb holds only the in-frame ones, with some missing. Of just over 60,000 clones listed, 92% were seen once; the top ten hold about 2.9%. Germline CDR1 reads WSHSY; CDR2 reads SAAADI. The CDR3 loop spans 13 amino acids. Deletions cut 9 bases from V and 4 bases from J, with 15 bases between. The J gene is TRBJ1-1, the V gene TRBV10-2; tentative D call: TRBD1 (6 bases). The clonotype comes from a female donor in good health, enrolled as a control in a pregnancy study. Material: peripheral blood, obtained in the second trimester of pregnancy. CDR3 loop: CARNLGQSTEAFF. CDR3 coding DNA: TGCGCCAGAAACCTCGGACAGTCCACTGAAGCTTTCTTT.